One T cell receptor beta chain is described in this entry. This sample was included in a study of neoadjuvant nivolumab and ipilimumab in lung cancer. The CDR3 covers 15 residues. The germline V gene has CDR1 SGHRS and CDR2 YFSETQ. V was pared by 4 bases and J by 0 bases, with 6 bases of the junction left unmatched. Data came from immunoSEQ multiplex PCR; TCRdb stores just in-frame clones and leaves some out. The sample contains about 28,000 clones, 83% of which appear only once. The material sequenced was tumor tissue, taken after neoadjuvant nivolumab, alone or with ipilimumab, at or shortly before surgery. This clonotype originated in an adult with non-small cell lung cancer. The V gene is TRBV5-1, the J gene TRBJ2-5; 7 bases align to TRBD1. CDR3 residues: CASSLQGTNQETQYF. As DNA, the CDR3 is TGCGCCAGCAGCCTACAGGGGACAAACCAAGAGACCCAGTACTTC. The full variable domain, completed using reference TRBV5-1 and TRBJ2-5, is KAGVTQTPRYLIKTRGQQVTLSCSPISGHRSVSWYQQTPGQGLQFLFEYFSETQRNKGNFPGRFSGRQFSNSRSEMNVSTLELGDSALYLCASSLQGTNQETQYFGPGTRLLVL.